These T cell receptor beta chains were read from a single sample in a study of blood T cell dynamics during melanoma immunotherapy. Generated by immunoSEQ multiplex PCR, the TCRdb table keeps only in-frame clones and is missing some. The table includes about 13,000 clones, nearly 90% detected once. Source: blood, taken from a patient treated with checkpoint blockade. These receptors all stem from a human donor with melanoma. Each CDR3 is given with its conserved first and last residue. Each record gives: V gene, clone size, J gene, D gene, CDR3 DNA, CDR3 protein. D genes are given only for firm matches. A row's size may be missing; if present it is once, few, many or a size class.

v_gene: TRBV25-1
abundance: once
j_gene: TRBJ2-3
d_gene: TRBD2
CDR3nt: TGTGCCAGCAGTGACCCCCCCCTAGCGGGGTCAGATACGCAGTATTTT
CDR3aa: CASSDPPLAGSDTQYF

v_gene: TRBV2
abundance: -
j_gene: TRBJ1-2
d_gene: TRBD1
CDR3nt: TGTGCCAGCAGTGATAGGGGACAGGGGGCGCAAGGCTACACCTTC
CDR3aa: CASSDRGQGAQGYTF

v_gene: TRBV6-1
abundance: -
j_gene: TRBJ1-2
d_gene: -
CDR3nt: TGTGCCAGCAGTAGAGAGGGGGGGAGTAACTATGGCTACACCTTC
CDR3aa: CASSREGGSNYGYTF

v_gene: TRBV5-4
abundance: -
j_gene: TRBJ2-7
d_gene: TRBD1
CDR3nt: TGTGCCAGCAGCTTGCTCGCCGGGACAGGGGGCTACGAGCAGTACTTC
CDR3aa: CASSLLAGTGGYEQYF

v_gene: TRBV7-1
abundance: -
j_gene: TRBJ2-5
d_gene: -
CDR3nt: TGTGCCAGCAGCTTAAGGGGCCAAACCCAGTACTTC
CDR3aa: CASSLRGQTQYF

v_gene: TRBV19
abundance: once
j_gene: TRBJ2-2
d_gene: -
CDR3nt: TGTGCCAGTAGTATAGAGGGGGGAACCGGGGAGCTGTTTTTT
CDR3aa: CASSIEGGTGELFF

v_gene: TRBV7-9
abundance: -
j_gene: TRBJ2-5
d_gene: -
CDR3nt: TGTGCCAGCAGCACAGAGAAAGAGACCCAGTACTTC
CDR3aa: CASSTEKETQYF

v_gene: TRBV28
abundance: once
j_gene: TRBJ2-1
d_gene: TRBD2
CDR3nt: TGTGCCAGCAGCTCAGCGGGACCCCCCTACAATGAGCAGTTCTTC
CDR3aa: CASSSAGPPYNEQFF

v_gene: TRBV5-1
abundance: -
j_gene: TRBJ2-1
d_gene: TRBD2
CDR3nt: TGCGCCAGCAGCTTGGCGGCGGGAGCTCTTGAGCAGTTCTTC
CDR3aa: CASSLAAGALEQFF

v_gene: TRBV7-9
abundance: -
j_gene: TRBJ2-3
d_gene: TRBD1
CDR3nt: TGTGCCAGCAGCCAGACAGGGGTTACAGATACGCAGTATTTT
CDR3aa: CASSQTGVTDTQYF

v_gene: TRBV2
abundance: once
j_gene: TRBJ2-7
d_gene: TRBD1
CDR3nt: TGTGCCAGCAGTGGGGGACAGGTCCGGACCTACGAGCAGTACTTC
CDR3aa: CASSGGQVRTYEQYF

v_gene: TRBV4-3
abundance: once
j_gene: TRBJ2-3
d_gene: TRBD2
CDR3nt: TGCGCCAGCAGCGGGACTGGCGGGAGGGCTGAGGATACGCAGTATTTT
CDR3aa: CASSGTGGRAEDTQYF

v_gene: TRBV6-1
abundance: -
j_gene: TRBJ2-2
d_gene: -
CDR3nt: TGTGCCGCTACTGTCTCAGCGAACACCGGGGAGCTGTTTTTT
CDR3aa: CAATVSANTGELFF

v_gene: TRBV7-6
abundance: -
j_gene: TRBJ2-3
d_gene: TRBD2
CDR3nt: TGTGCCAGCAGCTTAGGACTAGCGGGAGGAGGTGGACGCACAGATACGCAGTATTTT
CDR3aa: CASSLGLAGGGGRTDTQYF

v_gene: TRBV5-1
abundance: -
j_gene: TRBJ1-2
d_gene: -
CDR3nt: TGCGCCAGCAGCCCCGACGTGGGGTTTGGCTACACCTTC
CDR3aa: CASSPDVGFGYTF

v_gene: TRBV9
abundance: -
j_gene: TRBJ1-1
d_gene: -
CDR3nt: TGTGCCAGCAGCGTAGTAGCGCGGGTCGAGGTGAACACTGAAGCTTTCTTT
CDR3aa: CASSVVARVEVNTEAFF

v_gene: TRBV2
abundance: few
j_gene: TRBJ1-4
d_gene: -
CDR3nt: TGTGCCAGCAACGGTGCAAGAGGGTTGGCTAATGAAAAACTGTTTTTT
CDR3aa: CASNGARGLANEKLFF

v_gene: TRBV5-6
abundance: -
j_gene: TRBJ2-7
d_gene: -
CDR3nt: TGTGCCAGCAGCCCGACAGAAAACTCCTACGAGCAGTACTTC
CDR3aa: CASSPTENSYEQYF

v_gene: TRBV28
abundance: -
j_gene: TRBJ1-5
d_gene: -
CDR3nt: TGTGCCAGCAGTTTGACTGGTGGTGCGAGCAATCAGCCCCAGCATTTT
CDR3aa: CASSLTGGASNQPQHF

v_gene: TRBV7-2
abundance: few
j_gene: TRBJ2-7
d_gene: TRBD2
CDR3nt: TGTGCCAGCAGCTTAGACGGGACTAGCGGGACCGGGGAGCAGTACTTC
CDR3aa: CASSLDGTSGTGEQYF

v_gene: TRBV7-2
abundance: -
j_gene: TRBJ2-5
d_gene: -
CDR3nt: TGTGCCAGCAGCCTAGGAAATGGGGGGCGCCAAGAGACCCAGTACTTC
CDR3aa: CASSLGNGGRQETQYF

v_gene: TRBV12-5
abundance: -
j_gene: TRBJ2-7
d_gene: TRBD2
CDR3nt: TGTGCTAGTGGCGAGACTGGGACTACCTACGAGCAGTACTTC
CDR3aa: CASGETGTTYEQYF

v_gene: TRBV29-1
abundance: -
j_gene: TRBJ2-1
d_gene: -
CDR3nt: TGCAGCTCCATACAGGGCTCCTACAATGAGCAGTTCTTC
CDR3aa: CSSIQGSYNEQFF

v_gene: TRBV5-6
abundance: -
j_gene: TRBJ1-2
d_gene: TRBD1
CDR3nt: TGTGCCAGCAGACAGGGGACCGACCCGATCTATGGCTACACCTTC
CDR3aa: CASRQGTDPIYGYTF

v_gene: TRBV9
abundance: -
j_gene: TRBJ2-3
d_gene: TRBD1
CDR3nt: TGTGCCAGCAGCGTAGCAGGGTGGGGACAGCTCACAGATACGCAGTATTTT
CDR3aa: CASSVAGWGQLTDTQYF

v_gene: TRBV5-1
abundance: -
j_gene: TRBJ1-1
d_gene: -
CDR3nt: TGCGCCAGCAGCTTGGCCCTGGGTAATGAAGCTTTCTTT
CDR3aa: CASSLALGNEAFF

v_gene: TRBV19
abundance: -
j_gene: TRBJ1-1
d_gene: -
CDR3nt: TGTGCCAGTAGGACCCCTCAGGCAGGGTCCGGTGAAGCTTTCTTT
CDR3aa: CASRTPQAGSGEAFF

v_gene: TRBV7-6
abundance: -
j_gene: TRBJ1-3
d_gene: TRBD1
CDR3nt: TGTGCCAGCAGCTTAGCGGACAGGGGGCGATCCTCTGGAAACACCATATATTTT
CDR3aa: CASSLADRGRSSGNTIYF

v_gene: TRBV7-1
abundance: -
j_gene: TRBJ1-5
d_gene: -
CDR3nt: TGTGCCAGCAGCCCCACACTGGACGGCTATCAGCCCCAGCATTTT
CDR3aa: CASSPTLDGYQPQHF

v_gene: TRBV14
abundance: -
j_gene: TRBJ2-1
d_gene: -
CDR3nt: TGTGCCAGCAGTTCCCCGATGAGCTCCTACAATGAGCAGTTCTTC
CDR3aa: CASSSPMSSYNEQFF

v_gene: TRBV14
abundance: -
j_gene: TRBJ2-1
d_gene: -
CDR3nt: TGTGCCAGCAGCCAAGATCTTCTCTACTCCTACAATGAGCAGTTCTTC
CDR3aa: CASSQDLLYSYNEQFF

v_gene: TRBV18
abundance: -
j_gene: TRBJ1-1
d_gene: -
CDR3nt: TGTGCCAGCTCACTCAGTGAGGGGAACACTGAAGCTTTCTTT
CDR3aa: CASSLSEGNTEAFF

v_gene: TRBV2
abundance: -
j_gene: TRBJ2-1
d_gene: -
CDR3nt: TGTGCCAGCAGTGAGTCCTCCTCGTTCATCCCCCACAATGAGCAGTTCTTC
CDR3aa: CASSESSSFIPHNEQFF

v_gene: TRBV19
abundance: -
j_gene: TRBJ2-2
d_gene: TRBD2
CDR3nt: TGTGCCAGTAGTTCACCGGGACTATCGACCGGGGAGCTGTTTTTT
CDR3aa: CASSSPGLSTGELFF

v_gene: TRBV7-3
abundance: -
j_gene: TRBJ1-1
d_gene: -
CDR3nt: TGTGCCAGCAGCCCGCAGTCCCCGGGGGAAGCTTTCTTT
CDR3aa: CASSPQSPGEAFF

v_gene: TRBV11-2
abundance: -
j_gene: TRBJ2-1
d_gene: -
CDR3nt: TGTGCCAGCAGCCCTAGCAGCTCCTACAATGAGCAGTTCTTC
CDR3aa: CASSPSSSYNEQFF

v_gene: TRBV29-1
abundance: -
j_gene: TRBJ2-7
d_gene: -
CDR3nt: TGCAGCGTTGAAGATATGAGCGGAAGCTCCTACGAGCAGTACTTC
CDR3aa: CSVEDMSGSSYEQYF

v_gene: TRBV5-1
abundance: -
j_gene: TRBJ1-5
d_gene: TRBD1
CDR3nt: TGCGCCAGCAGTACCGGGACAGGGGATCAGCCCCAGCATTTT
CDR3aa: CASSTGTGDQPQHF

v_gene: TRBV6-1
abundance: -
j_gene: TRBJ1-2
d_gene: TRBD1
CDR3nt: TGTGCCAGCAGTCCCCTAACAGGGGGCGCGAGTGGCTACACCTTC
CDR3aa: CASSPLTGGASGYTF

v_gene: TRBV28
abundance: -
j_gene: TRBJ1-3
d_gene: -
CDR3nt: TGTGCCAGCAGTAGTTACACTTACTCTGGAAACACCATATATTTT
CDR3aa: CASSSYTYSGNTIYF